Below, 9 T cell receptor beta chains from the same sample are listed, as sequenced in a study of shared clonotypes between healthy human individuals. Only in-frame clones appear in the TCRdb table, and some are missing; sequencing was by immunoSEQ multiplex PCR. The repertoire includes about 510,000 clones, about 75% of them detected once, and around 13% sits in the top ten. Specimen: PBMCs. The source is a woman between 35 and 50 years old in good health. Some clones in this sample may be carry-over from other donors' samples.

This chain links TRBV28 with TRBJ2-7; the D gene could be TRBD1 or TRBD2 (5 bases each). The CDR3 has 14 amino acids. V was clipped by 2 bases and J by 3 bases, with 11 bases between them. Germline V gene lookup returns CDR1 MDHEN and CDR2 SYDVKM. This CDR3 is CASSLGGVGYEQYF. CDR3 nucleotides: TGTGCCAGCAGTTTAGGGGGAGTGGGCTACGAGCAGTACTTC.

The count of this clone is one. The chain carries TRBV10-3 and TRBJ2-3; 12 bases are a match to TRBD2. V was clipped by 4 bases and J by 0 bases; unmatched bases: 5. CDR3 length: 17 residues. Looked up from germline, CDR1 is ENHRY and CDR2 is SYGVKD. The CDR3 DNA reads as TGTGCCATCAGTGGAACCGGGACTAGCGGGAGCACAGATACGCAGTATTTT. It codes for CAISGTGTSGSTDTQYF.

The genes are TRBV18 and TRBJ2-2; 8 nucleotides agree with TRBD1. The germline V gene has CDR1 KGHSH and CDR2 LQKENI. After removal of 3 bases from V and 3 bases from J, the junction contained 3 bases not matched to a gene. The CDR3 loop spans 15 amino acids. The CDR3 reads CASSPARGHTGELFF. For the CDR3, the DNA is TGTGCCAGCTCACCTGCCAGGGGGCACACCGGGGAGCTGTTTTTT.

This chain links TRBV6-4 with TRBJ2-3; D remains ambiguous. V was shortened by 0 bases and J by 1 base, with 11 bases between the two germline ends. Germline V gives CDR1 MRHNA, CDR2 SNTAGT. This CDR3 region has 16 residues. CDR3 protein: CASSDSHDLGTDTQYF. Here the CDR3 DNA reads TGTGCCAGCAGTGACTCGCATGATTTAGGCACAGATACGCAGTATTTT.

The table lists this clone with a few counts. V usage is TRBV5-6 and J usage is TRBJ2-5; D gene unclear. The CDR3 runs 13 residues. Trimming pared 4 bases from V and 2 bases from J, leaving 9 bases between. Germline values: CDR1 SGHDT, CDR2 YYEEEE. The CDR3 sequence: CASSESYQETQYF. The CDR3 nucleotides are TGTGCCAGCAGCGAAAGTTATCAAGAGACCCAGTACTTC.

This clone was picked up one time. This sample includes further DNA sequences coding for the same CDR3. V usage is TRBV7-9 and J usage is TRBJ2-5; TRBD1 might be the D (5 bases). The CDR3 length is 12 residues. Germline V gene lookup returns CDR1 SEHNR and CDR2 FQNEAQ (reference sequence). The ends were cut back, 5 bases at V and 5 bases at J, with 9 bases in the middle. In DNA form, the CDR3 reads TGTGCCAGCAGCCAGGGTGGGGAGACCCAGTACTTC. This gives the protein CASSQGGETQYF.

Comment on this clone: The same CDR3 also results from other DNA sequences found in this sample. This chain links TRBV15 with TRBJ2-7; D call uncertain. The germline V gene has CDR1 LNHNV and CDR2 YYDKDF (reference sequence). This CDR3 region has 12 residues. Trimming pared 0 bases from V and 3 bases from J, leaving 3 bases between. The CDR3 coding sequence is TGTGCCACCAGCAGAGATTACTACGAGCAGTACTTC. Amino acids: CATSRDYYEQYF.

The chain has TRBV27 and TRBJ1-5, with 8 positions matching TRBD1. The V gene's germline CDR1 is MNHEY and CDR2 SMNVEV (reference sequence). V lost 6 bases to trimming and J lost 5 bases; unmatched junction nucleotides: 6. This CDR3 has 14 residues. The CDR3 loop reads CASRKDRAHQPQHF. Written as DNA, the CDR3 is TGTGCCAGCAGGAAGGACAGGGCCCATCAGCCCCAGCATTTT.

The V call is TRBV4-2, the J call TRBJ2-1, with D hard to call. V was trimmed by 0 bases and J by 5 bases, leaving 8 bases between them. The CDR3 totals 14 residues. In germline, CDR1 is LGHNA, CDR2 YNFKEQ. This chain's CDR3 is CASSQDGLDNEQFF. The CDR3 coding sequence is TGTGCCAGCAGCCAAGACGGCCTAGACAATGAGCAGTTCTTC.